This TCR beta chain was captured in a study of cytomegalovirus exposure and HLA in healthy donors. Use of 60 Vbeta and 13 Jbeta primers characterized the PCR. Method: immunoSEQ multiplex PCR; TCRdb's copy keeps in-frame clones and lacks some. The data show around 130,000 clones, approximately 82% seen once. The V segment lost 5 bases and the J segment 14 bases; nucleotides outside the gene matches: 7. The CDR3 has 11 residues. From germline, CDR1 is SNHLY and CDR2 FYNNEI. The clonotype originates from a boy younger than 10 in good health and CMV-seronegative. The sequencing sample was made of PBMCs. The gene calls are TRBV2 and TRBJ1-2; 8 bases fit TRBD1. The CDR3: CASSTTGGFTF. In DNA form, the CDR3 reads TGTGCCAGCAGTACTACAGGGGGTTTTACCTTC.